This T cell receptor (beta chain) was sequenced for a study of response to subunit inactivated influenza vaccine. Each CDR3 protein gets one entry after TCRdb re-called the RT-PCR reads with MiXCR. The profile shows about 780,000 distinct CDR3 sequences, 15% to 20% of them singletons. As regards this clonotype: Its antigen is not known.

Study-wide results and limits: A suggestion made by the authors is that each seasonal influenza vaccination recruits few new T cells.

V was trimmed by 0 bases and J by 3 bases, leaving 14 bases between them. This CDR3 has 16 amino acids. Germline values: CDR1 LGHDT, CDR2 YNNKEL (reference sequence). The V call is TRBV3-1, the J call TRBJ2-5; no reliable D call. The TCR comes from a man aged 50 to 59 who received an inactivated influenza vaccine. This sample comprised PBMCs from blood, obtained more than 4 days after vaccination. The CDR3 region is CASSQDIGHKEETQYF. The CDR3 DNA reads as TGTGCCAGCAGCCAAGATATCGGCCACAAGGAAGAGACCCAGTACTTC.